Listed below are T cell receptor beta chains from one sample, sequenced in a study of T cell responses to AZD1222 COVID-19 vaccine. Produced via immunoSEQ multiplex PCR; TCRdb's table is partial and in-frame only. Among roughly 180,000 clones listed, over 70% were seen once. Sequencing was performed on peripheral blood, taken on day 0 of MenACWY control vaccination. The receptors were sampled from an adult in good health. CDR3s include the opening cysteine and the closing phenylalanine or tryptophan. Fields, in order: J gene, V gene, D gene, clone size, CDR3 DNA, CDR3 protein. The D gene is left open where the match is weak. For some rows the clone size is stated as once, few or many, or as a class when expanded; others skip it.

j_gene: TRBJ2-3
v_gene: TRBV19
d_gene: NA
abundance: once
CDR3nt: TGTGCCAGTAGACCGGACCGGGCAGATACGCAGTATTTT
CDR3aa: CASRPDRADTQYF

j_gene: TRBJ2-2
v_gene: TRBV28
d_gene: NA
abundance: NA
CDR3nt: TGTGCCAGCAGAATGGGGTCACAGGCTGGGGAGCTGTTTTTT
CDR3aa: CASRMGSQAGELFF

j_gene: TRBJ1-4
v_gene: TRBV5-1
d_gene: TRBD1
abundance: NA
CDR3nt: TGCGCCAGCAGCCATCGGACAGGGAACAATGAAAAACTGTTTTTT
CDR3aa: CASSHRTGNNEKLFF

j_gene: TRBJ2-7
v_gene: TRBV28
d_gene: NA
abundance: NA
CDR3nt: TGTGCCAGCAGTGACTCCGGGACATCCTACGAGCAGTACTTC
CDR3aa: CASSDSGTSYEQYF

j_gene: TRBJ2-7
v_gene: TRBV30
d_gene: NA
abundance: NA
CDR3nt: TGTGCCTGGAGTGCAGCAGACTCCTACGAGCAGTACTTC
CDR3aa: CAWSAADSYEQYF

j_gene: TRBJ2-6
v_gene: TRBV5-6
d_gene: NA
abundance: NA
CDR3nt: TGTGCCAGCAGTTTTACAGGTTCTGGGGCCAACGTCCTGACTTTC
CDR3aa: CASSFTGSGANVLTF

j_gene: TRBJ1-3
v_gene: TRBV2
d_gene: NA
abundance: NA
CDR3nt: TGTGCCAGCGCTGGGACTGGAAACACCATATATTTT
CDR3aa: CASAGTGNTIYF

j_gene: TRBJ1-6
v_gene: TRBV10-2
d_gene: NA
abundance: few
CDR3nt: TGCGCCAGCAGTGTTGTTGGGCCACCCCTCCACTTT
CDR3aa: CASSVVGPPLHF

j_gene: TRBJ2-1
v_gene: TRBV28
d_gene: NA
abundance: NA
CDR3nt: TGTGCCAGCAGTTTCACGGCGCAGGGCGTTGGTGAGCAGTTCTTC
CDR3aa: CASSFTAQGVGEQFF

j_gene: TRBJ2-7
v_gene: TRBV27
d_gene: TRBD2
abundance: NA
CDR3nt: TGTGCCAGCAGTTTTGCTAGCGGGAGCTCCTACGAGCAGTACTTC
CDR3aa: CASSFASGSSYEQYF

j_gene: TRBJ1-1
v_gene: TRBV7-9
d_gene: TRBD1
abundance: few
CDR3nt: TGTGCCAGCAGCCTCCGCAGGGGGCCGTATACTGAAGCTTTCTTT
CDR3aa: CASSLRRGPYTEAFF

j_gene: TRBJ1-6
v_gene: TRBV27
d_gene: NA
abundance: NA
CDR3nt: TGTGCCAGCAGACGGGGGGGCCCTGATTCACCCCTCCACTTT
CDR3aa: CASRRGGPDSPLHF

j_gene: TRBJ2-7
v_gene: TRBV11-2
d_gene: TRBD2
abundance: NA
CDR3nt: TGTGCCAGCAGCGGTCTAGCGGAGGAGCGGCTCTACGAGCAGTACTTC
CDR3aa: CASSGLAEERLYEQYF

j_gene: TRBJ2-7
v_gene: TRBV5-4
d_gene: TRBD2
abundance: NA
CDR3nt: TGTGCCAGCAGCCCGGGACTAGAGGACACCTACGAGCAGTACTTC
CDR3aa: CASSPGLEDTYEQYF

j_gene: TRBJ1-4
v_gene: TRBV28
d_gene: TRBD1
abundance: NA
CDR3nt: TGTGCCAGCTCATACCCCCCCCAGGGGGCATCCGGGGAAAAACTGTTTTTT
CDR3aa: CASSYPPQGASGEKLFF

j_gene: TRBJ1-4
v_gene: TRBV19
d_gene: TRBD1
abundance: NA
CDR3nt: TGTGCCAGTAGCCCGAGGGACAGGGGCGGCGAAAAACTGTTTTTT
CDR3aa: CASSPRDRGGEKLFF

j_gene: TRBJ2-6
v_gene: TRBV24-1
d_gene: NA
abundance: few
CDR3nt: TGTGCCACCAGTGCCACTGGGGCCAACGTCCTGACTTTC
CDR3aa: CATSATGANVLTF

j_gene: TRBJ2-4
v_gene: TRBV27
d_gene: NA
abundance: NA
CDR3nt: TGTGCCAGCAGTTCCCCGCGGAGAAAAAACATTCAGTACTTC
CDR3aa: CASSSPRRKNIQYF

j_gene: TRBJ1-5
v_gene: TRBV7-8
d_gene: TRBD1
abundance: NA
CDR3nt: TGTGCCAGCAGCCCCGCAGGGCCAGGGGGTAAAAATCAGCCCCAGCATTTT
CDR3aa: CASSPAGPGGKNQPQHF

j_gene: TRBJ2-7
v_gene: TRBV28
d_gene: TRBD1
abundance: NA
CDR3nt: TGTGCCAGCAGTTCGACAGGGGGCCTCTACGAGCAGTACTTC
CDR3aa: CASSSTGGLYEQYF

j_gene: TRBJ1-2
v_gene: TRBV28
d_gene: NA
abundance: few
CDR3nt: TGTGCCAGCAGTCCGACAGGTTATGGCTACACCTTC
CDR3aa: CASSPTGYGYTF

j_gene: TRBJ1-5
v_gene: TRBV4-1
d_gene: NA
abundance: NA
CDR3nt: TGCGCCAGCAGCCAAAATAGGGGGAATCAGCCCCAGCATTTT
CDR3aa: CASSQNRGNQPQHF

j_gene: TRBJ1-2
v_gene: TRBV9
d_gene: NA
abundance: NA
CDR3nt: TGTGCCAGCAGCGTACGGCAGAACTATGGCTACACCTTC
CDR3aa: CASSVRQNYGYTF

j_gene: TRBJ2-7
v_gene: TRBV13
d_gene: TRBD2
abundance: NA
CDR3nt: TGTGCCAGCAGCTTGACTAGCGCCTTAACCTACGAGCAGTACTTC
CDR3aa: CASSLTSALTYEQYF

j_gene: TRBJ1-2
v_gene: TRBV9
d_gene: NA
abundance: NA
CDR3nt: TGTGCCAGCAGCGTAGGGGGGACGGGTCAAAACTATGGCTACACCTTC
CDR3aa: CASSVGGTGQNYGYTF

j_gene: TRBJ2-5
v_gene: TRBV13
d_gene: NA
abundance: NA
CDR3nt: TGTGCCAGCAGCTTAGCCACTCAGTCCCTTGCGTACTTC
CDR3aa: CASSLATQSLAYF